One TCR beta chain is described in this entry. CDR3 size: 17 residues. The germline V gene encodes CDR1 LGHNA and CDR2 YNFKEQ. The ends lost 2 bases at V and 5 bases at J; junction bases unmatched: 10. These data come from a study of blood T cell repertoires in COVID-19. The overall study: From T cells, B-cell-depleted T cells, or PBMCs came the material, which was cDNA or gDNA.

Profiling relied on immunoSEQ multiplex PCR, and the TCRdb table lists in-frame clones only, not all of them. The sample has some 70,000 clones, about four fifths seen once. J is TRBJ2-3 and V is TRBV4-2, with TRBD2 matching 10 bases. This receptor was taken from a woman aged 55-75 years with acute or convalescent COVID-19. Material: peripheral blood. As DNA, the CDR3 is TGTGCCAGCAGCCAAAATCTAGCGGGGGCGGGCATAGATACGCAGTATTTT. Amino acid sequence: CASSQNLAGAGIDTQYF.